The present T cell receptor beta chain was sequenced within a study of regulatory T cells in long-lasting Graves disease. The overall study: Persistent cases took antithyroid drugs over 5 years and stayed TSH receptor antibody positive.

This clonotype came up a few times. The time point denotes: persistent/refractory GD, antithyroid drugs over 5 years with positive TRAb. Making the TCR library involved RNA that had been extracted from PBMCs. The authors drew patients from an endocrinology department in Xi'an, China. In building TCR beta libraries, iRepertoire HTBI primers were used together with Arm-PCR of CDR3 regions. Each CDR3 protein is one row after TCRdb ran MiXCR on the multiplex PCR reads. The sample holds about 340,000 distinct CDR3 sequences, around a fifth seen once. This material consisted of peripheral blood mononuclear cells (PBMCs), taken when the disease was refractory, from a patient treated with antithyroid drugs. This TCR came from a female donor with Graves disease.

The CDR3 here is CASSRTGGDTEAFF. CDR3 DNA sequence: TGTGCCAGTAGTAGAACAGGGGGGGACACTGAAGCTTTCTTT. The rearrangement uses TRBV19 and TRBJ1-1; 8 bases fit TRBD1. Germline CDR1 is LNHDA and CDR2 is SQIVND (reference sequence). V shed 4 bases and J 3 bases; nucleotides not matched to a gene: 4. This CDR3 contains 14 residues.